Following are 27 T cell receptor beta chains from one sample sequenced in a study of cytomegalovirus exposure and HLA in healthy donors. Researchers ran the PCR with 60 Vbeta and 13 Jbeta primers. Produced via immunoSEQ multiplex PCR; TCRdb's table is partial and in-frame only. The table has about 140,000 clones, 80% seen once. The sample was PBMCs. The receptors derive from a man aged 40-50 years in good health and CMV-seronegative.

This chain uses TRBV7-8 with TRBJ1-1, with 11 bases aligning to TRBD1. Germline V gene sequence: CDR1 SGHVS, CDR2 FQNEAQ. V was clipped by 1 base and J by 5 bases; unmatched bases: 21. CDR3 size: 21 residues. The CDR3 sequence: CASSLVGGGGTGGGSRTEAFF. The DNA for the CDR3 is TGTGCCAGCAGCTTAGTAGGAGGGGGGGGGACAGGGGGAGGATCGAGGACTGAAGCTTTCTTT.

This clone was detected a few times. This chain connects TRBV7-9 to TRBJ2-1; TRBD2 might be the D (6 bases). This CDR3 has 14 amino acids. CDR1 is SEHNR, CDR2 FQNEAQ, per germline (reference sequence). Deletions cut 5 bases from V and 10 bases from J, with 18 bases between. The CDR3 bases are TGTGCCAGCAGCCCCCTTGGGCGGGGCCCAGAGCAGTTCTTC. This translates into CASSPLGRGPEQFF.

The chain links TRBV5-1 to TRBJ2-1; 7 bases agree with TRBD1. The CDR3 runs 15 residues. V dropped 4 bases and J dropped 3; count of bases not matched to a gene: 7. Germline V CDR1 and CDR2: SGHRS, YFSETQ. This CDR3 reads CASSAEGQDYNEQFF. The CDR3 bases are TGCGCCAGCAGCGCTGAAGGACAGGACTACAATGAGCAGTTCTTC.

The chain couples TRBV6-5 to TRBJ1-3, with 7 bases aligning to TRBD1. The CDR3 is 14 residues long. Trimming removed 5 bases from V and 2 bases from J; junction bases left unmatched: 3. Germline loops: CDR1 MNHEY, CDR2 SVGAGI. The CDR3 loop is CASSPGTAGNTIYF. The CDR3 bases are TGTGCCAGCAGTCCCGGGACAGCTGGAAACACCATATATTTT.

The chain joins TRBV5-1 to TRBJ2-5; 7 bases are shared with TRBD2. V dropped 7 bases and J dropped 2; count of bases not matched to a gene: 11. Germline V gene lookup returns CDR1 SGHRS and CDR2 YFSETQ. CDR3 size: 15 residues. In DNA, the CDR3 is TGCGCCAGCGATTCCCTGTTGGGGGGGCAAGAGACCCAGTACTTC. It yields the protein CASDSLLGGQETQYF.

This chain joins TRBV6-5 and TRBJ2-5; TRBD2 is a possible D gene (6 bases). The V end lost 7 bases, the J end lost 5 bases, and 14 bases lay between the germline ends. Germline CDR1 is MNHEY and CDR2 is SVGAGI. The CDR3 consists of 13 residues. CDR3 nucleotides: TGTGCCAGCACCGCGACTAGGATGGAGACCCAGTACTTC. Translating gives CASTATRMETQYF.

This clone was recorded a few times. The V gene is TRBV5-6, the J gene TRBJ2-2, with TRBD1 as a possible D gene (5 bases). This CDR3 has 15 residues. Germline assignment: CDR1 SGHDT and CDR2 YYEEEE. V lost 0 bases and J 6 bases, leaving 12 bases between the germline ends. In DNA form, the CDR3 reads TGTGCCAGCAGCTTGGTTACAGGTACTCCCGGGGAGCTGTTTTTT. Amino acid sequence: CASSLVTGTPGELFF.

J is TRBJ2-1 and V is TRBV9; 9 nucleotides align to TRBD2. CDR1 is SGDLS, CDR2 YYNGEE, per germline. The trim removed 4 bases at V and 8 bases at J, leaving 10 bases unmatched. This CDR3 comprises 15 residues. The CDR3: CASSPLAGAVHEQFF. DNA of the CDR3: TGTGCCAGCAGCCCCTTAGCGGGGGCGGTGCATGAGCAGTTCTTC. Supplemented by reference TRBV9 and TRBJ2-1, the full variable domain reads DSGVTQTPKHLITATGQRVTLRCSPRSGDLSVYWYQQSLDQGLQFLIQYYNGEERAKGNILERFSAQQFPDLHSELNLSSLELGDSALYFCASSPLAGAVHEQFFGPGTRLTVL.

V is TRBV6-1 and J is TRBJ1-6, with 8 bases aligning to TRBD1. Germline CDR1 and CDR2: MNHNS and SASEGT. V was clipped by 3 bases and J by 7 bases; unmatched bases: 11. This CDR3 comprises 17 residues. In nucleotides, the CDR3 is TGTGCCAGCAGTGATGCCGCATGGGACAGGTGGAATTCACCCCTCCACTTT. Translated: CASSDAAWDRWNSPLHF.

V gene TRBV7-2 combines with J gene TRBJ1-3, with TRBD1 identical over 8 bases. This CDR3 is built from 14 residues. Looked up from germline, CDR1 is SGHTA and CDR2 is FQGNSA. J lost 4 bases, V lost 4 bases, and 3 bases had no gene match. As DNA, the CDR3 is TGTGCCAGCAGCTCAGGGGGCGAAGGAAACACCATATATTTT. It encodes CASSSGGEGNTIYF.

This chain connects TRBV6-1 to TRBJ2-2; D is unclear. The CDR3 is 14 amino acids. CDR1 is MNHNS and CDR2 is SASEGT in the germline V gene. V was clipped by 2 bases and J by 1 base, with 5 bases between them. The CDR3, as DNA: TGTGCCAGCAGTGAACCAGGGAACACCGGGGAGCTGTTTTTT. Protein sequence: CASSEPGNTGELFF.

V usage is TRBV14 and J usage is TRBJ1-2; no definite D call. The V and J ends lost 1 base and 3 bases respectively, with 12 bases between them. The CDR3 length is 15 residues. Germline lookup yields CDR1 SGHDN and CDR2 FVKESK. The CDR3 DNA reads as TGTGCCAGCAGCCAAGGGAGTTTAGACGACTATGGCTACACCTTC. Protein product: CASSQGSLDDYGYTF.

This chain joins TRBV9 and TRBJ2-5; 7 bases are shared with TRBD1. The length of the CDR3 is 16 residues. Germline V gene sequence: CDR1 SGDLS, CDR2 YYNGEE. Trimming took 0 bases from V and 4 from J; bases not matched to a gene: 9. CDR3 in amino acids: CASSVGEGASGETQYF. In DNA form, the CDR3 reads TGTGCCAGCAGCGTAGGAGAGGGGGCGAGTGGAGAGACCCAGTACTTC.

The V call is TRBV7-6, the J call TRBJ2-2; D possibly corresponds to TRBD1 (6 bases). Germline loops: CDR1 SGHVS, CDR2 FNYEAQ. V shed 5 bases and J shed 4 bases, with 17 bases lying between them. The CDR3 extends over 16 amino acids. The CDR3 region is CASSTAGQQSTGELFF. CDR3 in DNA: TGTGCCAGCAGCACCGCAGGACAGCAGTCCACCGGGGAGCTGTTTTTT.

The chain combines TRBV18 with TRBJ2-5; D is perhaps TRBD2 (5 bases). The CDR3 has 15 residues. Trimming left V 6 bases short and J 5 bases short, with 19 bases between. The germline V gene encodes CDR1 KGHSH and CDR2 LQKENI. As DNA, the CDR3 is TGTGCCAGCTCTCTTACTGAGGTCCGCGGGGAGACCCAGTACTTC. It specifies CASSLTEVRGETQYF.

J is TRBJ1-5 and V is TRBV19, with 8 positions matching TRBD1. The germline CDR1 and CDR2 sequences are LNHDA and SQIVND (reference sequence). The CDR3 is 16 amino acids. Unmatched junction bases numbered 18, after V lost 6 bases and J lost 11 bases. DNA of the CDR3: TGTGCCAGTAGCCGACAAACGGGACAGGTCTTAATGTCCCAGCATTTT. Amino acids: CASSRQTGQVLMSQHF.

The rearrangement links TRBV11-3 to TRBJ2-7; D ambiguous. This CDR3 has 13 residues. Germline V gene data show CDR1 as SGHNT and CDR2 as YENEEA. Trimming cost V 5 bases and J 6 bases, with 14 bases left between them. CDR3 DNA: TGTGCCAGCAGCCCTCGAAGAACTGGCGAGCAGTACTTC. Translating it yields CASSPRRTGEQYF.

This clone was found once. The chain recombines TRBV6-4 with TRBJ2-7, with TRBD1 as a possible D gene (6 bases). CDR1 MRHNA and CDR2 SNTAGT come from the germline V gene. This CDR3 is built from 20 residues. The V and J ends lost 8 bases and 0 bases respectively, with 32 bases between them. The CDR3 sequence: CASWSMDIRRQAVGSYEQYF. In nucleotides, the CDR3 is TGTGCCAGCTGGTCCATGGACATCCGTCGACAGGCCGTCGGCTCCTACGAGCAGTACTTC.

This chain joins TRBV4-3 and TRBJ2-3, with 8 nucleotides matching TRBD2. V lost 0 bases and J lost 2; bases outside the gene matches: 4. The germline V gene has CDR1 LGHNA and CDR2 YSLEER. There are 16 residues in the CDR3. The CDR3 region is CASSQDGGGPTDTQYF. In DNA, the CDR3 is TGCGCCAGCAGCCAAGATGGCGGGGGGCCCACAGATACGCAGTATTTT.

This rearrangement joins TRBV19 to TRBJ2-4; D perhaps matches TRBD2 (7 bases). This CDR3 has 14 amino acids. CDR1 LNHDA and CDR2 SQIVND come from the germline V gene (reference sequence). V was clipped by 3 bases and J by 5 bases, with 11 bases between them. As DNA, the CDR3 is TGTGCCAGTAGTATCACAGGGAGGGAAAACATTCAGTACTTC. Protein product: CASSITGRENIQYF.

This clone has only a few counts. The rearrangement links TRBV2 to TRBJ1-5; D might be TRBD1 (5 bases). Germline V CDR1 and CDR2: SNHLY, FYNNEI. The CDR3 spans 12 residues. The V and J ends lost 10 bases and 5 bases respectively, with 12 bases between them. The CDR3 DNA reads TGTGCCACCGCTGGGGGGGATCAGCCCCAGCATTTT. This encodes CATAGGDQPQHF.

The chain employs TRBV9 and TRBJ1-4, with TRBD1 as a possible D gene (5 bases). CDR1 is SGDLS and CDR2 is YYNGEE in the germline V gene. The ends were cut back, 4 bases at V and 1 base at J, with 14 bases in the middle. This CDR3 comprises 16 residues. The CDR3 protein is CASSPNPGETNEKLFF. CDR3 in DNA: TGTGCCAGCAGCCCCAACCCGGGGGAAACTAATGAAAAACTGTTTTTT. The whole variable domain, remainder taken from reference TRBV9 and TRBJ1-4, is DSGVTQTPKHLITATGQRVTLRCSPRSGDLSVYWYQQSLDQGLQFLIQYYNGEERAKGNILERFSAQQFPDLHSELNLSSLELGDSALYFCASSPNPGETNEKLFFGSGTQLSVL.

V usage is TRBV4-1 and J usage is TRBJ2-7, with a possible D match to TRBD1 (6 bases). The CDR3 totals 15 residues. Germline CDR1 is MGHRA and CDR2 is YSYEKL. V was cut by 4 bases and J by 3 bases, with 16 bases left in between. This chain's CDR3 is CASSLSRGHLYEQYF. The CDR3 region has the DNA TGCGCCAGCAGCCTATCGAGGGGACACCTCTACGAGCAGTACTTC.

The rearrangement uses TRBV14 and TRBJ2-1; 7 positions match TRBD2. Germline CDR1 reads SGHDN; CDR2 reads FVKESK. The CDR3 loop spans 14 amino acids. Trimming removed 4 bases from V and 4 bases from J; junction bases left unmatched: 4. This CDR3 is CASSPIAGYNEQFF. The CDR3 DNA is TGTGCCAGCAGCCCCATAGCGGGTTACAATGAGCAGTTCTTC.

The genes are TRBV7-9 and TRBJ1-2; 11 bases agree with TRBD1. The germline V gene has CDR1 SEHNR and CDR2 FQNEAQ (reference sequence). The CDR3 loop spans 17 amino acids. V lost 5 bases and J lost 4; bases outside the gene matches: 12. DNA for the CDR3: TGTGCCAGCAGCCCGGCCCTGCCGGGACAGGGGGTCTATGGCTACACCTTC. The encoded protein is CASSPALPGQGVYGYTF.

This clone was observed a few times. The chain combines TRBV7-9 with TRBJ1-1, with 7 positions matching TRBD1. Trimming at V came to 5 bases and at J to 8 bases, leaving 2 bases not matched to a gene. The CDR3 has 11 amino acids. Germline V gives CDR1 SEHNR, CDR2 FQNEAQ (reference sequence). The CDR3 reads CASSTGQEAFF. DNA of the CDR3: TGTGCCAGCAGCACGGGACAGGAAGCTTTCTTT.

The J gene is TRBJ1-3, the V gene TRBV11-2; a weak D match, TRBD1 (6 bases). Germline values: CDR1 SGHAT, CDR2 FQNNGV. This CDR3 comprises 15 residues. V shed 8 bases and J shed 0 bases, with 14 bases lying between them. The CDR3 spells CASFEGGHSGNTIYF. In DNA, the CDR3 is TGTGCCAGCTTCGAAGGGGGACACTCTGGAAACACCATATATTTT.